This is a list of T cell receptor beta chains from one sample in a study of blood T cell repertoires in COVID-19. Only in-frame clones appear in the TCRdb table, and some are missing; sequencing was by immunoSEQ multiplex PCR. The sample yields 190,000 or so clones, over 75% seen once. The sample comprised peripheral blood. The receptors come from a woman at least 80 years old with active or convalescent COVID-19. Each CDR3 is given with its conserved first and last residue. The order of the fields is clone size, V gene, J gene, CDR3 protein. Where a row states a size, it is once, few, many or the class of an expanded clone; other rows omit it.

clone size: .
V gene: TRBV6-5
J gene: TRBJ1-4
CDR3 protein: CASRYNEKLFF

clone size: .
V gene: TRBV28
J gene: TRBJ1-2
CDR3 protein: CASTPQLFRGYTF

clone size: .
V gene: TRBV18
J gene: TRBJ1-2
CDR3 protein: CASSPQYGQGEGYTF

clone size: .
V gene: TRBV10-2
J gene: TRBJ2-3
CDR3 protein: CASSEWRGGPDTQYF

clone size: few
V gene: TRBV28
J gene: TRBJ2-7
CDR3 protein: CASSLYPPGEQYF

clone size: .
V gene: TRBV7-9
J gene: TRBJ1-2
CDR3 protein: CASSSGGGYYGYTF

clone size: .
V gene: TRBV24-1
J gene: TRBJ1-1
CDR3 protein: CATSGPNTEAFF

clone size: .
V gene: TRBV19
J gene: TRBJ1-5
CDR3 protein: CASSIGGQFEGPQHF

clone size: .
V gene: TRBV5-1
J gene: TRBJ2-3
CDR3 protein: CASRTGGATDTQYF

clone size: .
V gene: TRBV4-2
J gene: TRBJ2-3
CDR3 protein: CASSQDRSTDTQYF

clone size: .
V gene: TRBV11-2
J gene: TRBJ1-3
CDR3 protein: CASSLEQGNTIYF

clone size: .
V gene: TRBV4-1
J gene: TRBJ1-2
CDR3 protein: CASSPNSGGGYGYTF

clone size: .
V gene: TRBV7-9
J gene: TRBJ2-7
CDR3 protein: CASSVAGAYEQYF